The clone carrying this TCR beta chain was observed a few times. It was with 60 Vbeta and 13 Jbeta primers that the PCR ran. Sequencing was performed with immunoSEQ multiplex PCR; in TCRdb, only in-frame clones are kept and a portion is missing. Counted here are over 65,000 clones, roughly two thirds occurring once; the ten biggest clones make up 6.9%. This sample was taken from a study of cytomegalovirus exposure and HLA in healthy donors. The junction had 16 bases not matched to a gene; V was cut back by 3 bases and J by 6 bases. CDR3 length: 17 residues. CDR1 SGHRS and CDR2 YFSETQ come from the germline V gene.

What was sequenced was PBMCs. The source is a woman aged 45-65 years in good health and CMV-seropositive. The chain links TRBV5-1 to TRBJ2-3; 7 bases align to TRBD2. The CDR3 DNA reads TGCGCCAGCAGCTGGGGGGGGGTGACCAAGGACTCCGATACGCAGTATTTT. As protein: CASSWGGVTKDSDTQYF. The full variable domain, in which reference TRBV5-1 and TRBJ2-3 provide the parts outside the CDR3, is KAGVTQTPRYLIKTRGQQVTLSCSPISGHRSVSWYQQTPGQGLQFLFEYFSETQRNKGNFPGRFSGRQFSNSRSEMNVSTLELGDSALYLCASSWGGVTKDSDTQYFGPGTRLTVL.